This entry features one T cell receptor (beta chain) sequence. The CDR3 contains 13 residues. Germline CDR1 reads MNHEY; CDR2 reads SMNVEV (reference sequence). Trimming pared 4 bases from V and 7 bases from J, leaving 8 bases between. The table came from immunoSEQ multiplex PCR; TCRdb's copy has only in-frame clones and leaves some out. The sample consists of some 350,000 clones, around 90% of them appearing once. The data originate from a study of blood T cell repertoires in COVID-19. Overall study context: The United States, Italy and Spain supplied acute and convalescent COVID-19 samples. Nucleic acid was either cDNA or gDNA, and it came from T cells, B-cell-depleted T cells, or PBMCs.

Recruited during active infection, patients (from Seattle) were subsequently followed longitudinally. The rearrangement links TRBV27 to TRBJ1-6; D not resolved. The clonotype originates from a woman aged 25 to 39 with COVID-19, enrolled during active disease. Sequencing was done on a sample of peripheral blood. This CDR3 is CASSYFPNSPLHF. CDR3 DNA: TGTGCCAGCAGTTATTTTCCGAATTCACCCCTCCACTTT.